These T cell receptor beta chains were read from a single sample in a study of T cells in Graves' hyperthyroidism and ophthalmopathy. Using its own MiXCR run on the multiplex PCR reads, TCRdb lists one record per CDR3 protein. Altogether around 340,000 distinct CDR3 sequences are present, roughly 20% being singletons, with the ten largest covering 45% to 50%. Material for sequencing was blood. These receptors came from a woman aged 45-60 years with Graves' hyperthyroidism. Both conserved end residues are part of each CDR3. The D gene is left open where the match is weak. Only part of the rows carry a size: once, few, many, or a class if the clone is expanded.

>TRBV30|-|many|TRBJ1-1
TGTGCCTGTCCCTTGCAGGGATCCGTGAACACTGAAGCTTTCTTT
CACPLQGSVNTEAFF
>TRBV10-1|TRBD2|-|TRBJ2-1
TGCGCCAGCAGTGAAAGCGGGGGGGCCTTAAATGAGCAGTTCTTC
CASSESGGALNEQFF
>TRBV7-9|-|-|TRBJ2-3
TGTGCCAGTAGCTCCCGACTAGAGGGGTCAGATACGCAGTATTTT
CASSSRLEGSDTQYF
>TRBV28|-|few|TRBJ2-7
TGTGCCAGCAGTTTTGGGGGCGCCGAGCAGTACTTC
CASSFGGAEQYF
>TRBV6-2/TRBV6-3|TRBD1|-|TRBJ2-1
TGTGCCAGCACCCGGGACAGGGTACAAGGCAATGAGCAGTTCTTC
CASTRDRVQGNEQFF
>TRBV19|TRBD1|few|TRBJ1-1
TGTGCCAGTAGTATACCAGGGGGCGAGGCGACTGAAGCTTTCTTT
CASSIPGGEATEAFF
>TRBV12-3/TRBV12-4|TRBD2|many|TRBJ2-3
TGTGCCAGCAGACGAGGACTAGCGGTAACAGATACGCAGTATTTT
CASRRGLAVTDTQYF
>TRBV28|TRBD2|many|TRBJ2-7
TGTGCCAGCAGCGACATTGGACTAGCGGGAGGTTACGAGCAGTACTTC
CASSDIGLAGGYEQYF
>TRBV20-1|-|many|TRBJ2-7
TGCAGTGCAAAAGCGGAAGCCTACGAGCAGTACTTC
CSAKAEAYEQYF
>TRBV12-3/TRBV12-4|-|few|TRBJ2-1
TGTGCCAGCAGGGCGCTGGGGGACCTCTACAATGAGCAGTTCTTC
CASRALGDLYNEQFF
>TRBV15|TRBD1|many|TRBJ1-1
TGTGCCACCAGCACGGGGACAGGGGGGCTCCAGGCTTTCTTT
CATSTGTGGLQAFF